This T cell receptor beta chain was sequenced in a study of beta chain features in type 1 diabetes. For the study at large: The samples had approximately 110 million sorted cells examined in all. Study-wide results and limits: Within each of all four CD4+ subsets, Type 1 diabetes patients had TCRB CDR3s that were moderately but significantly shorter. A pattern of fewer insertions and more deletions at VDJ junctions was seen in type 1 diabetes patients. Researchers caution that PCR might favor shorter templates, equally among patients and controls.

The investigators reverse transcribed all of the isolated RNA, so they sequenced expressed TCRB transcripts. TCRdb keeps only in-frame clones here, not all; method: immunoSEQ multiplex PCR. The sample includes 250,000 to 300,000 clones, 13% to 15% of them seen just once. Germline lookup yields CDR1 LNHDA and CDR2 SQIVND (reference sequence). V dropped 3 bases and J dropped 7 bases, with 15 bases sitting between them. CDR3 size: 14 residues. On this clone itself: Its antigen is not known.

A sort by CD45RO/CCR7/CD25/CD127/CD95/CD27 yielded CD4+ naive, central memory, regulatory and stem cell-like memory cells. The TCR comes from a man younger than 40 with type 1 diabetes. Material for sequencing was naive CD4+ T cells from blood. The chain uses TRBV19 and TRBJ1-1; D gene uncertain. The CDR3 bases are TGTGCCAGTAGTATTTCGGTACGCCCTCTTGAAGCTTTCTTT. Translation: CASSISVRPLEAFF.